The rows below give T cell receptor beta chains drawn from one sample of a study of cytomegalovirus exposure and HLA in healthy donors. Only in-frame clones appear in the TCRdb table, and some are missing; sequencing was by immunoSEQ multiplex PCR. The sample consists of some 130,000 clones, approximately 8.9% of them appearing once. Sequencing was performed on PBMCs. These receptors were taken from a woman aged 40 to 50 in good health and CMV-seropositive. Each CDR3 is given with its conserved first and last residue. A D gene is named only where the DNA matches it firmly. The size of a clone is reported for some rows only, either as once, few or many, or as a class for expanded clones.

>TRBV19|TRBJ1-2|.|TRBD1
CASSPTGTGNYGYTF
TGTGCCAGTAGTCCGACCGGGACAGGCAACTATGGCTACACCTTC
>TRBV4-1|TRBJ2-3|few|.
CASSQGEETDTQYF
TGCGCCAGCAGCCAAGGAGAGGAGACAGATACGCAGTATTTT
>TRBV5-4|TRBJ2-7|.|TRBD1
CASSLGGTASYEQYF
TGTGCCAGCAGCTTGGGGGGGACAGCCTCCTACGAGCAGTACTTC
>TRBV6-1|TRBJ1-2|.|.
CASSHQEGLTYGYTF
TGTGCCAGCAGCCATCAGGAGGGGCTCACCTATGGCTACACCTTC
>TRBV6-1|TRBJ2-7|.|.
CASSGSAQGEQYF
TGTGCCAGCAGTGGCTCCGCCCAGGGTGAGCAGTACTTC
>TRBV11-2|TRBJ2-5|.|.
CASSLERGGQYQETQYF
TGTGCCAGCAGCTTAGAGCGTGGCGGACAGTACCAAGAGACCCAGTACTTC
>TRBV4-3|TRBJ2-3|few|TRBD2
CASSPYRGGSTDTQYF
TGCGCCAGCAGCCCGTACCGGGGGGGGAGCACAGATACGCAGTATTTT
>TRBV2|TRBJ2-4|few|.
CASSEAQTRQVKNIQYF
TGTGCCAGCAGTGAAGCTCAAACAAGACAGGTTAAAAACATTCAGTACTTC
>TRBV6-1|TRBJ1-5|few|.
CASSRTHSNQPQHF
TGTGCCAGCAGTAGGACACATAGCAATCAGCCCCAGCATTTT
>TRBV4-2|TRBJ2-6|.|TRBD1
CASSPDGQGISGANVLTF
TGTGCCAGCAGCCCAGATGGACAGGGAATCTCTGGGGCCAACGTCCTGACTTTC
>TRBV15|TRBJ2-2|.|TRBD1
CATSREAGGMGELFF
TGTGCCACCAGCAGAGAGGCAGGGGGCATGGGGGAGCTGTTTTTT
>TRBV19|TRBJ1-2|few|.
CASSIPGGPRRGYTF
TGTGCCAGTAGTATTCCGGGGGGCCCCAGACGGGGCTACACCTTC
>TRBV9|TRBJ2-3|.|TRBD2
CASSVGAGGTSTDTQYF
TGTGCCAGCAGCGTAGGGGCGGGGGGGACTAGCACAGATACGCAGTATTTT
>TRBV5-1|TRBJ1-3|.|TRBD1
CASSWTGAGNTIYF
TGCGCCAGCAGCTGGACAGGGGCTGGAAACACCATATATTTT
>TRBV5-4|TRBJ2-7|.|TRBD2
CASSSRTSGEHEQYF
TGTGCCAGCAGCTCCCGGACTAGCGGGGAACACGAGCAGTACTTC
>TRBV7-9|TRBJ1-2|.|TRBD1
CASSLAATGAPRDYTF
TGTGCCAGCAGCTTAGCCGCGACAGGGGCTCCTCGGGACTACACCTTC
>TRBV5-4|TRBJ2-5|.|.
CASSLALYSQETQYF
TGTGCCAGCAGCTTGGCCCTCTACAGCCAAGAGACCCAGTACTTC
>TRBV4-3|TRBJ1-6|few|TRBD1
CASSQDGGTANSPLHF
TGCGCCAGCAGCCAAGATGGGGGGACAGCGAATTCACCCCTCCACTTT
>TRBV7-8|TRBJ1-1|.|.
CASSTPGVLMNTEAFF
TGTGCCAGCAGCACACCAGGGGTCCTCATGAACACTGAAGCTTTCTTT
>TRBV5-6|TRBJ2-2|.|TRBD2
CASSFGLAADTGELFF
TGTGCCAGCAGCTTTGGACTAGCGGCAGACACCGGGGAGCTGTTTTTT
>TRBV4-2|TRBJ2-5|.|TRBD2
CASSQGRSSGGWETQYF
TGTGCCAGCAGCCAAGGACGATCCAGCGGGGGCTGGGAGACCCAGTACTTC
>TRBV20-1|TRBJ1-2|.|TRBD1
CSAEGAIGYTF
TGCAGTGCGGAGGGGGCGATAGGCTACACCTTC
>TRBV6-5|TRBJ1-6|.|TRBD1
CAINRGLSPLHF
TGTGCCATAAACAGGGGGCTTTCACCCCTCCACTTT
>TRBV5-6|TRBJ1-6|few|TRBD1
CASSLGDRDNSPLHF
TGTGCCAGCAGCTTGGGGGACAGGGATAATTCACCCCTCCACTTT
>TRBV6-6|TRBJ2-1|.|TRBD1
CASSYSRTGRNEQFF
TGTGCCAGCAGTTACTCCAGGACAGGGAGGAATGAGCAGTTCTTC
>TRBV7-2|TRBJ2-3|.|.
CASSSPRRGQDTQYF
TGTGCCAGCAGCTCCCCCCGGCGGGGGCAAGATACGCAGTATTTT
>TRBV6-4|TRBJ2-3|.|TRBD1
CASRAGTGGTDTQYF
TGTGCCAGCAGGGCCGGGACAGGGGGCACAGATACGCAGTATTTT
>TRBV6-1|TRBJ1-2|few|.
CASDIPYGYTF
TGTGCCAGCGACATTCCCTATGGCTACACCTTC
>TRBV5-1|TRBJ1-1|.|.
CASSLAAGKMNTEAFF
TGCGCCAGCAGCTTGGCGGCAGGGAAAATGAACACTGAAGCTTTCTTT
>TRBV4-1|TRBJ2-1|.|TRBD1
CASSQQGADRADSYNEQFF
TGCGCCAGCAGCCAACAAGGGGCGGACAGGGCAGACTCTTACAATGAGCAGTTCTTC
>TRBV9|TRBJ2-1|few|TRBD2
CASSVRSGGYNEQFF
TGTGCCAGCAGCGTTAGGTCGGGGGGCTACAATGAGCAGTTCTTC
>TRBV27|TRBJ1-1|.|.
CASSRSRDTEAFF
TGTGCCAGCAGTCGGTCTCGGGACACTGAAGCTTTCTTT
>TRBV29-1|TRBJ1-1|few|.
CSVEVGGDTEAFF
TGCAGCGTTGAAGTAGGGGGGGACACTGAAGCTTTCTTT
>TRBV6-6|TRBJ2-1|few|TRBD1
CASTEGQGDNEQFF
TGTGCCAGCACCGAGGGACAGGGTGACAATGAGCAGTTCTTC
>TRBV7-2|TRBJ2-4|.|TRBD2
CASSLITGGGNIQYF
TGTGCCAGCAGCTTAATCACGGGGGGTGGAAACATTCAGTACTTC
>TRBV29-1|TRBJ2-3|.|TRBD1
CSVETGQSTDTQYF
TGCAGCGTTGAAACGGGACAGAGCACAGATACGCAGTATTTT
>TRBV5-1|TRBJ2-5|.|.
CASSLAPGRGVQETQYF
TGCGCCAGCAGCTTGGCCCCCGGCAGGGGGGTCCAAGAGACCCAGTACTTC
>TRBV7-9|TRBJ2-1|.|.
CASSFNSVFNEQFF
TGTGCCAGCAGCTTTAATTCAGTCTTCAATGAGCAGTTCTTC
>TRBV6-1|TRBJ2-5|.|TRBD2
CASSELDGGEETQYF
TGTGCCAGCAGTGAACTTGACGGGGGGGAAGAGACCCAGTACTTC
>TRBV7-2|TRBJ1-2|.|.
CASSPTRGNYGYTF
TGTGCCAGCAGCCCTACTAGGGGGAACTATGGCTACACCTTC
>TRBV4-2|TRBJ1-2|few|.
CASSQGRGQANYGYTF
TGTGCCAGCAGCCAAGGGAGAGGGCAGGCTAACTATGGCTACACCTTC
>TRBV2|TRBJ2-2|.|.
CASSESSGRPGELFF
TGTGCCAGCAGTGAATCTAGTGGCCGACCCGGGGAGCTGTTTTTT
>TRBV7-9|TRBJ2-2|.|TRBD2
CASTGSGGTNTGELFF
TGTGCCAGCACCGGGTCCGGGGGGACGAACACCGGGGAGCTGTTTTTT
>TRBV6-1|TRBJ1-3|few|.
CASSLGSGNTIYF
TGTGCCAGCAGTCTCGGCTCTGGAAACACCATATATTTT
>TRBV29-1|TRBJ1-1|.|.
CSVEGRRDTEAFF
TGCAGCGTTGAGGGCAGGCGGGACACTGAAGCTTTCTTT
>TRBV19|TRBJ1-3|few|.
CASMVLGAGNTIYF
TGTGCCAGTATGGTATTAGGAGCTGGAAACACCATATATTTT
>TRBV4-3|TRBJ1-2|few|TRBD1
CASSPGTGSYGYTF
TGCGCCAGCAGCCCCGGGACAGGGAGCTATGGCTACACCTTC
>TRBV6-1|TRBJ1-1|few|.
CASSASYF
TGTGCCAGCAGTGCTTCTTACTTT
>TRBV10-3|TRBJ2-3|.|TRBD2
CAISELAGGPDTQYF
TGTGCCATCAGTGAATTAGCGGGGGGCCCGGATACGCAGTATTTT
>TRBV6-5|TRBJ1-2|few|.
CASSYSTGYGYTF
TGTGCCAGCAGTTACTCGACAGGTTACGGCTACACCTTC
>TRBV2|TRBJ2-3|few|.
CASTEETGRLDTQYF
TGTGCCAGCACCGAAGAGACAGGGAGGCTAGATACGCAGTATTTT
>TRBV2|TRBJ1-2|.|.
CASSEVRTVYGYTF
TGTGCCAGCAGTGAAGTAAGGACAGTCTATGGCTACACCTTC
>TRBV7-2|TRBJ1-2|few|.
CASSLERRVGSGYTF
TGTGCCAGCAGCTTAGAAAGGCGGGTGGGGTCTGGCTACACCTTC
>TRBV19|TRBJ1-2|few|.
CASSIVTGTVYGYTF
TGTGCCAGTAGTATAGTAACAGGGACCGTCTATGGCTACACCTTC
>TRBV19|TRBJ1-3|few|.
CASSMWTVFSGNTIYF
TGTGCCAGTAGTATGTGGACAGTGTTCTCTGGAAACACCATATATTTT
>TRBV5-1|TRBJ1-5|.|TRBD1
CASSLGGVRDRAGQPQHF
TGCGCCAGCAGCTTGGGGGGTGTCAGGGACAGGGCTGGGCAGCCCCAGCATTTT